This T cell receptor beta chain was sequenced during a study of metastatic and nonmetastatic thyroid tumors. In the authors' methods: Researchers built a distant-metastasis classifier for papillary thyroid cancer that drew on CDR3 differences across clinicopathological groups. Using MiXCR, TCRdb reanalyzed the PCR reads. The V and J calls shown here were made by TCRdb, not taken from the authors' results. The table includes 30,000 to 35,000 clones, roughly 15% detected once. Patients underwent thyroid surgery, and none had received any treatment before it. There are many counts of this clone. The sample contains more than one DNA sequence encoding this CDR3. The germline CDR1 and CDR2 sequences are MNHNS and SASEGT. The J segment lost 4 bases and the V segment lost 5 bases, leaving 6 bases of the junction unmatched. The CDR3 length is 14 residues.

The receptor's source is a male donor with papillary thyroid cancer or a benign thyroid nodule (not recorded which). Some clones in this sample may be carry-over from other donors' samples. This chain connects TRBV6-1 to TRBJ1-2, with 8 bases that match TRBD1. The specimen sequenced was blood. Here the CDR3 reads CASSPDRDGYGYTF. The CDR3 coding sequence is TGTGCCAGCAGTCCGGACAGGGACGGCTATGGCTACACCTTC.